This is a list of T cell receptor beta chains from one sample in a study of blood T cell repertoires in COVID-19. The method was immunoSEQ multiplex PCR; TCRdb's version includes in-frame clones alone and lacks a portion of them. The data hold 200,000 to 250,000 clones, with more than 70% observed a single time. Sequenced: peripheral blood. The receptors were sampled from a woman aged 30 to 39 with COVID-19, enrolled during active disease. Both conserved end residues are part of each CDR3. A D gene is named only where the DNA matches it firmly. The size of a clone is reported for some rows only, either as once, few or many, or as a class for expanded clones.

d_call: TRBD1
clone_size: -
j_call: TRBJ2-4
v_call: TRBV5-1
cdr3_nt: TGCGCCAGCAGCTTGAGACAGGGTAAGGGGAACATTCAGTACTTC
cdr3_aa: CASSLRQGKGNIQYF

d_call: -
clone_size: -
j_call: TRBJ1-5
v_call: TRBV19
cdr3_nt: TGTGCCAGTAGTATAGAGGGGGCAGGCAATCAGCCCCAGCATTTT
cdr3_aa: CASSIEGAGNQPQHF

d_call: TRBD2
clone_size: -
j_call: TRBJ2-1
v_call: TRBV10-1
cdr3_nt: TGCGCCAGCAGCGCGGGACTAGCGGGAGGGGGGGAGTTCTTC
cdr3_aa: CASSAGLAGGGEFF

d_call: -
clone_size: -
j_call: TRBJ1-1
v_call: TRBV9
cdr3_nt: TGTGCCAGCAGCGTAGGGGGGGATAACACTGAAGCTTTCTTT
cdr3_aa: CASSVGGDNTEAFF

d_call: -
clone_size: once
j_call: TRBJ2-4
v_call: TRBV7-2
cdr3_nt: TGTGCCAGCAGTATAGCCAAAAACATTCAGTACTTC
cdr3_aa: CASSIAKNIQYF

d_call: -
clone_size: -
j_call: TRBJ1-1
v_call: TRBV10-3
cdr3_nt: TGTGCCATCAGTGATGTCAGGGCCACTGAAGCTTTCTTT
cdr3_aa: CAISDVRATEAFF

d_call: -
clone_size: -
j_call: TRBJ2-2
v_call: TRBV24-1
cdr3_nt: TGTGCCACCAGTGGCAGCGGAATATCGAACACCGGGGAGCTGTTTTTT
cdr3_aa: CATSGSGISNTGELFF

d_call: TRBD1
clone_size: -
j_call: TRBJ1-6
v_call: TRBV30
cdr3_nt: TGTGCCTGGAGTACCGGGACAGGGGAGAATTCACCCCTCCACTTT
cdr3_aa: CAWSTGTGENSPLHF

d_call: -
clone_size: -
j_call: TRBJ2-3
v_call: TRBV4-3
cdr3_nt: TGCGCCAGCAGCCAAGTGGAGGGATCCCCAGATACGCAGTATTTT
cdr3_aa: CASSQVEGSPDTQYF

d_call: -
clone_size: -
j_call: TRBJ1-3
v_call: TRBV19
cdr3_nt: TGTGCCAGTAGTGTTGGCCTCTCTGGAAACACCATATATTTT
cdr3_aa: CASSVGLSGNTIYF

d_call: TRBD1
clone_size: -
j_call: TRBJ1-1
v_call: TRBV6-2/TRBV6-3
cdr3_nt: TGTGCCAGCAGCCTTCAGGGGGAAATGAACACTGAAGCTTTCTTT
cdr3_aa: CASSLQGEMNTEAFF

d_call: TRBD2
clone_size: -
j_call: TRBJ2-3
v_call: TRBV4-3
cdr3_nt: TGCGCCAGCAGCCTTTGGGGCGGGAGACCGACAGATACGCAGTATTTT
cdr3_aa: CASSLWGGRPTDTQYF

d_call: -
clone_size: -
j_call: TRBJ2-3
v_call: TRBV1
cdr3_nt: TGCACCAGCAGCCTTGAGGAAGATACGCAGTATTTT
cdr3_aa: CTSSLEEDTQYF

d_call: TRBD2
clone_size: -
j_call: TRBJ2-3
v_call: TRBV7-2
cdr3_nt: TGTGCCAGCAGCTCCGGGACTAGCGGGAGAGCAGGCACAGATACGCAGTATTTT
cdr3_aa: CASSSGTSGRAGTDTQYF

d_call: -
clone_size: -
j_call: TRBJ1-1
v_call: TRBV25-1
cdr3_nt: TGTGCCACCCGACGGGGAGGGTGGCAAGCTTTCTTT
cdr3_aa: CATRRGGWQAFF